A selection of T cell receptor beta chains follows, all from one sample in a study of tumour-infiltrating T cells in Burkitt lymphoma. Here immunoSEQ multiplex PCR was the method, and the copy in TCRdb shows in-frame clones only, minus some. The sample consists of tens of thousands of clones, approximately 31% of them appearing once. Sequences were obtained from tumor tissue. The receptor source for this set is a human donor with Burkitt lymphoma. The CDR3 runs from the conserved cysteine through the conserved F or W. Each record gives: CDR3 DNA, CDR3 protein, V gene, D gene, J gene, clone size. D genes are given only for firm matches. The listing skips clone size in some rows; elsewhere it reads once, few, many or a size class.

CDR3nt: TGTGCCAGCAGCCCTACAGGACGGGCCTCTGGAAACACCATATATTTT
CDR3aa: CASSPTGRASGNTIYF
v_gene: TRBV9
d_gene: NA
j_gene: TRBJ1-3
abundance: few

CDR3nt: TGTGCCAGTAGTACCGACAGGGGGTCTGGCTACACCTTC
CDR3aa: CASSTDRGSGYTF
v_gene: TRBV19
d_gene: TRBD1
j_gene: TRBJ1-2
abundance: few

CDR3nt: TGTGCCAGCAGCGTAGACTCTGGAAACACCATATATTTT
CDR3aa: CASSVDSGNTIYF
v_gene: TRBV9
d_gene: NA
j_gene: TRBJ1-3
abundance: NA

CDR3nt: TGTGCCAGCAGTGAACGTGGCTATGGCTACACCTTC
CDR3aa: CASSERGYGYTF
v_gene: TRBV2
d_gene: NA
j_gene: TRBJ1-2
abundance: few

CDR3nt: TGTGCCAGCAGTTACCGGGGGGGGCTAAGCACAGATACGCAGTATTTT
CDR3aa: CASSYRGGLSTDTQYF
v_gene: TRBV6-6
d_gene: TRBD2
j_gene: TRBJ2-3
abundance: NA

CDR3nt: TGTGCCAGCAGCTTAGAAGTACACGAGCAGTACTTC
CDR3aa: CASSLEVHEQYF
v_gene: TRBV11-2
d_gene: NA
j_gene: TRBJ2-7
abundance: NA

CDR3nt: TGTGCCAGCAGCGTCGGGGGAGATACGCAGTATTTT
CDR3aa: CASSVGGDTQYF
v_gene: TRBV9
d_gene: NA
j_gene: TRBJ2-3
abundance: NA

CDR3nt: TGCAGCGTAGAGGTGGACAGTAACCCTGGAAACACCATATATTTT
CDR3aa: CSVEVDSNPGNTIYF
v_gene: TRBV29-1
d_gene: NA
j_gene: TRBJ1-3
abundance: few

CDR3nt: TGTGCCATCAAGGGACAGGGTGGTACAGATACGCAGTATTTT
CDR3aa: CAIKGQGGTDTQYF
v_gene: TRBV10-3
d_gene: TRBD1
j_gene: TRBJ2-3
abundance: few

CDR3nt: TGTGCCAGCAGCCTGGGACAGGTCCCTTATGGCTACACCTTC
CDR3aa: CASSLGQVPYGYTF
v_gene: TRBV5-6
d_gene: TRBD1
j_gene: TRBJ1-2
abundance: few

CDR3nt: TGTGCCAGCAGTGTTGCCCCAACCGGAGGGGGTCGTGCTTTCTTT
CDR3aa: CASSVAPTGGGRAFF
v_gene: TRBV2
d_gene: NA
j_gene: TRBJ1-1
abundance: NA

CDR3nt: TGCGCCAGCAGCCAAGATGCGGACAGACGGGAGCAGTTCTTC
CDR3aa: CASSQDADRREQFF
v_gene: TRBV4-1
d_gene: NA
j_gene: TRBJ2-1
abundance: NA

CDR3nt: TGTGCCAGCAGTTTATCCCGCAGGGGACTAGTTGCTAACTATGGCTACACCTTC
CDR3aa: CASSLSRRGLVANYGYTF
v_gene: TRBV28
d_gene: NA
j_gene: TRBJ1-2
abundance: NA

CDR3nt: TGTGCCAGCAGTTACTCCTGGACAGGGGGTTCCTACGAGCAGTACTTC
CDR3aa: CASSYSWTGGSYEQYF
v_gene: TRBV6-5
d_gene: TRBD1
j_gene: TRBJ2-7
abundance: NA

CDR3nt: TGTGCCAGCAGCTTAGCGGGGGACGCCGGGGAGCTGTTTTTT
CDR3aa: CASSLAGDAGELFF
v_gene: TRBV7-8
d_gene: NA
j_gene: TRBJ2-2
abundance: NA

CDR3nt: TGTGCCACCAGTCTAGGACAGACTAATGAAAAACTGTTTTTT
CDR3aa: CATSLGQTNEKLFF
v_gene: TRBV15
d_gene: NA
j_gene: TRBJ1-4
abundance: NA

CDR3nt: TGTGCCAGCAGCTTGGTCCGCCGGCATGAGACCCAGTACTTC
CDR3aa: CASSLVRRHETQYF
v_gene: TRBV5-6
d_gene: NA
j_gene: TRBJ2-5
abundance: few

CDR3nt: TGTGCCAGCAGCGGGGGGGCCTCCGGGGAGCTGTTTTTT
CDR3aa: CASSGGASGELFF
v_gene: TRBV6-6
d_gene: TRBD2
j_gene: TRBJ2-2
abundance: NA

CDR3nt: TGCGCCAGCAGCTCCTTAGGCACAGATACGCAGTATTTT
CDR3aa: CASSSLGTDTQYF
v_gene: TRBV5-1
d_gene: NA
j_gene: TRBJ2-3
abundance: NA

CDR3nt: TGTGCCTGGAGTAGGGCAGGGCCCAAAAACATTCAGTACTTC
CDR3aa: CAWSRAGPKNIQYF
v_gene: TRBV30
d_gene: NA
j_gene: TRBJ2-4
abundance: few

CDR3nt: TGTGCCAGCAGCGGAGGAGGGGGGCCTAAAGAGACCCAGTACTTC
CDR3aa: CASSGGGGPKETQYF
v_gene: TRBV9
d_gene: NA
j_gene: TRBJ2-5
abundance: NA

CDR3nt: TGTGCCAGCAGTTCGACACCCCTCTATGGCTACACCTTC
CDR3aa: CASSSTPLYGYTF
v_gene: TRBV6-5
d_gene: NA
j_gene: TRBJ1-2
abundance: once

CDR3nt: TGTGCCAGTGGAATCTCCTCCGGGGCTGGAAATCAGCCCCAGCATTTT
CDR3aa: CASGISSGAGNQPQHF
v_gene: TRBV7-2
d_gene: NA
j_gene: TRBJ1-5
abundance: NA

CDR3nt: TGTGCCATCAGTGAGGTGGGGGACAGGGCCTACGAGCAGTACTTC
CDR3aa: CAISEVGDRAYEQYF
v_gene: TRBV10-3
d_gene: TRBD1
j_gene: TRBJ2-7
abundance: NA

CDR3nt: TGTGCCAGCAGCCCTTCGGAAAGCGGGGAGCTGTTTTTT
CDR3aa: CASSPSESGELFF
v_gene: TRBV7-9
d_gene: NA
j_gene: TRBJ2-2
abundance: NA

CDR3nt: TGTGCCAGCAGGAGGGGGACAGGGCTTTATGGCTACACCTTC
CDR3aa: CASRRGTGLYGYTF
v_gene: TRBV6-5
d_gene: TRBD1
j_gene: TRBJ1-2
abundance: NA

CDR3nt: TGCGCCAGCAGCTTGGTTGGGGGGGGGCCTCAAGATACGCAGTATTTT
CDR3aa: CASSLVGGGPQDTQYF
v_gene: TRBV5-1
d_gene: NA
j_gene: TRBJ2-3
abundance: NA

CDR3nt: TGTGCCAGCAGCTCCCCGGGGACAGGGGGCAATGAGCAGTTCTTC
CDR3aa: CASSSPGTGGNEQFF
v_gene: TRBV7-9
d_gene: TRBD1
j_gene: TRBJ2-1
abundance: NA

CDR3nt: TGTGCCAGCAGTATCAGAGGCCCTATAGGGGGCTACACCTTC
CDR3aa: CASSIRGPIGGYTF
v_gene: TRBV28
d_gene: NA
j_gene: TRBJ1-2
abundance: few

CDR3nt: TGCGCCAGCAGCCAGGGAATACCTGGGCGCTACACCTTC
CDR3aa: CASSQGIPGRYTF
v_gene: TRBV4-1
d_gene: NA
j_gene: TRBJ1-2
abundance: few

CDR3nt: TGTGCCAGCAGCTTAGATTCTTCAAGGCCCTCCTATGGCTACACCTTC
CDR3aa: CASSLDSSRPSYGYTF
v_gene: TRBV5-5
d_gene: NA
j_gene: TRBJ1-2
abundance: NA

CDR3nt: TGTGCCACCAGCACCACACTGACAAACACTGAAGCTTTCTTT
CDR3aa: CATSTTLTNTEAFF
v_gene: TRBV15
d_gene: NA
j_gene: TRBJ1-1
abundance: few

CDR3nt: TGCGCCAGCAGCCAAGATTGGACTAGCTTAGAGACCCAGTACTTC
CDR3aa: CASSQDWTSLETQYF
v_gene: TRBV4-1
d_gene: TRBD2
j_gene: TRBJ2-5
abundance: NA

CDR3nt: TGTGCCAGCAGCCAACAGGACAATGAGCAGTTCTTC
CDR3aa: CASSQQDNEQFF
v_gene: TRBV7-2
d_gene: NA
j_gene: TRBJ2-1
abundance: NA

CDR3nt: TGTGCCAGTAGTATGGGGCAGGGCCTTAATCAGCCCCAGCATTTT
CDR3aa: CASSMGQGLNQPQHF
v_gene: TRBV19
d_gene: NA
j_gene: TRBJ1-5
abundance: NA

CDR3nt: TGTGCCATCAGTGAGTCGGGACAGGGGGTAATTCAGCCCCAGCATTTT
CDR3aa: CAISESGQGVIQPQHF
v_gene: TRBV10-3
d_gene: TRBD1
j_gene: TRBJ1-5
abundance: NA

CDR3nt: TGCGCCAGCAGCCAAGGACAGGCCGGGGAGCTGTTTTTT
CDR3aa: CASSQGQAGELFF
v_gene: TRBV5-1
d_gene: TRBD1
j_gene: TRBJ2-2
abundance: few

CDR3nt: TGTGCCAGCAGCCCCCAGCCCCGTAGTACCGGGGCCAACGTCCTGACTTTC
CDR3aa: CASSPQPRSTGANVLTF
v_gene: TRBV6-4
d_gene: NA
j_gene: TRBJ2-6
abundance: few

CDR3nt: TGTGCCAGCAGCTACCCCCCGCAGGGCGCCAATTCACCCCTCCACTTT
CDR3aa: CASSYPPQGANSPLHF
v_gene: TRBV7-8
d_gene: NA
j_gene: TRBJ1-6
abundance: NA

CDR3nt: TGTGCCAGTAGTATTAGAGGGGGCACTGAAGCTTTCTTT
CDR3aa: CASSIRGGTEAFF
v_gene: TRBV19
d_gene: NA
j_gene: TRBJ1-1
abundance: few